Following are 20 T cell receptor beta chains from one sample sequenced in a study of T cell repertoires in cytomegalovirus infection (dated by TCRdb to about 2019). Sequencing relied on an Illumina HiSeq 1500. TCRdb reprocessing: public reads trimmed at Q25 with fastp, clones called with MiXCR, in-frame beta chains kept. Each entry merges the rows of one CDR3 protein and shows their most common DNA and genes. The sample contains approximately 100,000 distinct CDR3 sequences, more than 20% of them found a single time. The top ten hold 39% of the sample. The sequenced material came from CD8+ T cells from PBMCs. These receptors came from a human donor in good health (CMV status not recorded). Some clones in this sample may be carry-over from other donors' samples.

This clonotype was detected only a few times. This chain's CDR3 is CASSPETGVSYEQYF. DNA for the CDR3: TGTGCCAGCAGCCCCGAAACAGGAGTTTCCTACGAGCAGTACTTC. This chain links TRBV12-3 or TRBV12-4 with TRBJ2-7; D is perhaps TRBD1 (5 bases). This CDR3 is built from 15 residues. V was cut by 6 bases and J by 1 base, with 16 bases left in between.

The chain joins TRBV11-2 to TRBJ1-6; tentatively, D is TRBD1 (5 bases). CDR1 and CDR2 from the germline V gene are SGHAT and FQNNGV. CDR3 length: 17 amino acids. The germline V and J ends were trimmed by 0 bases and 7 bases, with 16 bases remaining between them. As DNA, the CDR3 is TGTGCCAGCAGCTTAGATGCAGGGACTACTGGCAATTCACCCCTCCACTTT. Encoded protein: CASSLDAGTTGNSPLHF.

Comments on this clonotype: Germline and junction disagree at one end, which may indicate a read error. The J gene is TRBJ2-2, the V gene TRBV29-1, with a tentative D call TRBD1 (7 bases). The CDR3 runs to 15 residues. CDR1 and CDR2 from the germline V gene are SQVTM and ANQGSEA. DNA for the CDR3: TGCAGCGCTGAAGGAGGGACAGTGAACACCGGGGAGCTGTTTTTT. It is translated as CSAEGGTVNTGELFF.

At least ten counts were recorded for this clonotype. This chain uses TRBV19 with TRBJ2-3; 9 nucleotides align to TRBD2. From germline, CDR1 is LNHDA and CDR2 SQIVND (reference sequence). The CDR3 has 16 residues. The trim removed 3 bases at V and 2 bases at J, leaving 6 bases unmatched. The CDR3 here is CASSIREREDTDTQYF. The CDR3 DNA sequence: TGTGCCAGTAGTATTCGTGAGCGGGAGGACACAGATACGCAGTATTTT.

V gene TRBV7-9 combines with J gene TRBJ2-2; D remains ambiguous. This CDR3 is built from 15 residues. The V end lost 1 base, the J end lost 0 bases, and 6 bases lay between the germline ends. In germline, CDR1 is SEHNR, CDR2 FQNEAQ (reference sequence). CDR3 DNA sequence: TGTGCCAGCAGCTTAGGCGTTACGAACACCGGGGAGCTGTTTTTT. It translates to CASSLGVTNTGELFF.

This clonotype appeared a few times. The rearrangement uses TRBV10-3 and TRBJ1-3; no reliable D call. The V end was cut by 10 bases, the J end by 4 bases, with 11 bases between. This CDR3 spans 12 amino acids. Germline CDR1 ENHRY, CDR2 SYGVKD. CDR3 in DNA: TGTGCCACCCACGGAATAGGAAACACCATATATTTT. Its protein is CATHGIGNTIYF.

This clonotype was recorded many times. CDR3 in amino acids: CASSFSSGREITDTQYF. The CDR3 bases are TGTGCCAGCAGCTTTTCTAGCGGGAGGGAGATCACAGATACGCAGTATTTT. The gene calls are TRBV11-2 and TRBJ2-3; TRBD2 aligns across 12 bases. Trimming cost V 3 bases and J 2 bases; bases outside gene matches: 6. This CDR3 contains 17 residues. The germline V gene has CDR1 SGHAT and CDR2 FQNNGV.

This clonotype was seen more than once but under ten times. The chain employs TRBV20-1 and TRBJ2-5; D is possibly TRBD1 (7 bases). The V and J ends lost 5 bases and 2 bases respectively, with 12 bases between them. Germline lookup yields CDR1 DFQATT and CDR2 SNEGSKA (reference sequence). This CDR3 comprises 13 residues. The CDR3 region has the DNA TGCAGTGCTGGCGCGGGACAGCAAGAGACCCAGTACTTC. Translated: CSAGAGQQETQYF.

This clonotype was seen more than once but under ten times. The chain combines TRBV4-1 with TRBJ1-4; the match to TRBD1 covers 8 bases. The CDR3 contains 15 residues. CDR1 is MGHRA and CDR2 is YSYEKL in the germline V gene. The trim removed 3 bases at V and 7 bases at J, leaving 7 bases unmatched. CDR3 residues: CASSQDRDQVEKLFF. In DNA form, the CDR3 reads TGCGCCAGCAGCCAGGACAGGGATCAGGTTGAAAAACTGTTTTTT.

This sequence joins TRBV6-4 and TRBJ2-1; TRBD2 agrees at 12 bases. CDR3 size: 15 residues. The germline gives CDR1 MRHNA, CDR2 SNTAGT. V dropped 3 bases and J dropped 7; count of bases not matched to a gene: 4. The CDR3 nucleotides are TGTGCCAGCAGTGAGACTAGCGGGAGTATGAATGAGCAGTTCTTC. Its protein product is CASSETSGSMNEQFF.

This clonotype came up many times. V usage is TRBV12-3 or TRBV12-4 and J usage is TRBJ2-5; no clear D. With 3 bases removed from V and 1 base from J, the gap between germline ends came to 6 bases. The CDR3 length is 13 residues. The CDR3 DNA sequence: TGTGCCAGCAGTTTTAAGACCCAAGAGACCCAGTACTTC. Translating gives CASSFKTQETQYF.

This clonotype turned up a few times. The chain employs TRBV11-3 and TRBJ1-1, with 9 bases identical to TRBD1. V lost 5 bases to trimming and J lost 5 bases; unmatched junction nucleotides: 6. The CDR3 runs to 14 residues. Germline CDR1 is SGHNT and CDR2 is YENEEA. CDR3 nucleotides: TGTGCCAGCAGCCCGGGACAGGGCGAAACTGAAGCTTTCTTT. It codes for CASSPGQGETEAFF.

Of note for this clonotype: In this CDR3 the conserved last residue, phenylalanine or tryptophan, is missing, so a read error is likely. The rearrangement uses TRBV4-1 and TRBJ1-1; a weak D match, TRBD1 (6 bases). Trimming pared 4 bases from V and 2 bases from J, leaving 14 bases between. Germline V lookup: CDR1 MGHRA, CDR2 YSYEKL. This CDR3 region has 15 residues. CDR3 loop: CASSLSGESNTEAFL. The CDR3 DNA is TGCGCCAGCAGCCTATCAGGGGAATCTAACACTGAAGCTTTCCTT.

This clonotype turned up a few times. This rearrangement joins TRBV11-2 to TRBJ2-2; possibly TRBD2 for D (5 bases). The germline CDR1 and CDR2 sequences are SGHAT and FQNNGV. The CDR3 sequence is 15 residues long. Between the trimmed V and J ends, which lost 8 bases and 2 bases, there was a span of 15 bases. The CDR3 DNA reads as TGTGCCAGCGACAAAGCACTAGTAAACACCGGGGAGCTGTTTTTT. This gives the protein CASDKALVNTGELFF.

This clonotype was picked up a small number of times. This chain connects TRBV12-3 or TRBV12-4 to TRBJ1-2; D is uncertain. Trimming took 8 bases from V and 9 from J, leaving 22 bases between them. This CDR3 spans 14 amino acids. For the CDR3, the DNA is TGTGCCAGCGGGCATGACGGAGACATTAGAAGCTACACCTTC. Translated, it gives CASGHDGDIRSYTF.

This clonotype was found a few times. V usage is TRBV7-7 and J usage is TRBJ2-1; TRBD1 is a possible D gene (6 bases). CDR1 is SSHAT, CDR2 FNYEAQ, per germline (reference sequence). The CDR3 consists of 15 residues. Trimming took off 5 bases at V and 5 bases at J, with 16 bases between the two ends. CDR3 protein: CASSPGVHRDNEQFF. CDR3 in DNA: TGTGCCAGCAGCCCCGGGGTTCACAGGGACAATGAGCAGTTCTTC.

The rearrangement links TRBV4-3 to TRBJ1-4, with D perhaps matching TRBD1 (6 bases). The CDR3 consists of 15 residues. Trimming removed 0 bases from V and 5 bases from J, with 10 bases in between. Germline-derived CDR1 and CDR2 are LGHNA and YSLEER. The CDR3 nucleotides read TGCGCCAGCAGCCAAGATCAGGGGATAAATGAAAAACTGTTTTTT. As protein: CASSQDQGINEKLFF.

This clonotype appeared a few times. The chain has TRBV7-9 and TRBJ2-7, with a weak D call TRBD1 (6 bases). From germline, CDR1 is SEHNR and CDR2 FQNEAQ (reference sequence). The CDR3 has 14 residues. V lost 1 base to trimming and J lost 2 bases, with 9 bases between them. Here the CDR3 reads CASSLENRAYEQYF. The CDR3 region has the DNA TGTGCCAGCAGCTTAGAAAACAGGGCCTACGAGCAGTACTTC.

This clonotype was picked up a small number of times. The chain recombines TRBV5-8 with TRBJ2-3, with 8 bases that match TRBD1. Germline V gives CDR1 SGHTS, CDR2 YDEGEE. The CDR3 sequence is 15 residues long. V gave up 0 bases and J gave up 6 bases; unmatched junction bases: 6. CDR3 coding DNA: TGTGCCAGCAGCTTGGGGCAGGGGGCGTCGGATACGCAGTATTTT. Encoded protein: CASSLGQGASDTQYF.

The rearrangement joins TRBV7-8 to TRBJ2-5; the match to TRBD1 covers 8 bases. Trimming at V came to 5 bases and at J to 0 bases, leaving 8 bases not matched to a gene. This CDR3 comprises 16 residues. Germline values: CDR1 SGHVS, CDR2 FQNEAQ. DNA for the CDR3: TGTGCCAGCAGCACAAACCCGGGACAGGACCAAGAGACCCAGTACTTC. Encoded protein: CASSTNPGQDQETQYF.